These 27 T cell receptor beta chains originate from one sample sequenced in a study of lymphopenia after photon versus proton radiotherapy. The protocol was immunoSEQ multiplex PCR, while the TCRdb copy is restricted to in-frame clones and leaves out a portion. Of fewer than 25,000 clones in the sample, around 88% were seen once. The sequencing used peripheral blood, collected from a patient treated with proton-based radiotherapy. The receptors were sampled from a man at least 80 years old with esophageal cancer.

V usage is TRBV30 and J usage is TRBJ1-1; D is uncertain. This CDR3 has 12 residues. V lost 2 bases to trimming and J lost 1 base, with 5 bases between them. Germline loops: CDR1 GTSNPN, CDR2 SVGIG (reference sequence). The CDR3 sequence: CAWSRENTEAFF. In DNA, the CDR3 is TGTGCCTGGAGTAGGGAGAACACTGAAGCTTTCTTT.

The chain is built from TRBV6-5 and TRBJ1-4; 9 nucleotides line up with TRBD1. Trimming cost V 2 bases and J 5 bases; bases outside gene matches: 6. Germline values: CDR1 MNHEY, CDR2 SVGAGI. CDR3 length equals 16 residues. The CDR3 coding sequence is TGTGCCAGCAGTTACGGCTCCGGGACAGGGAATGAAAAACTGTTTTTT. Translation: CASSYGSGTGNEKLFF.

This chain links TRBV5-6 with TRBJ2-3; the D gene is possibly TRBD2 (5 bases). Per the germline V gene, CDR1 is SGHDT and CDR2 is YYEEEE. V was shortened by 5 bases and J by 1 base, with 14 bases between the two germline ends. The CDR3 extends over 15 amino acids. The CDR3 loop reads CASRGLFDGTDTQYF. The CDR3 DNA reads as TGTGCCAGCAGAGGACTGTTCGACGGCACAGATACGCAGTATTTT.

The V gene is TRBV5-4, the J gene TRBJ1-3; D is unresolved. Trimming shortened V by 0 bases and J by 7 bases, and 5 bases separated the two germline ends. From germline, CDR1 is SGHNT and CDR2 YYREEE (reference sequence). This CDR3 region has 12 residues. The CDR3 loop is CASSLDQNTIYF. The CDR3 region has the DNA TGTGCCAGCAGCTTGGACCAGAACACCATATATTTT. The variable domain in full, completed from reference TRBV5-4 and TRBJ1-3, reads ETGVTQSPTHLIKTRGQQVTLRCSSQSGHNTVSWYQQALGQGPQFIFQYYREEENGRGNFPPRFSGLQFPNYSSELNVNALELDDSALYLCASSLDQNTIYFGEGSWLTVV.

This clone showed up just once. The chain joins TRBV28 to TRBJ1-5; D might be TRBD1 (5 bases). The CDR3 covers 18 residues. V was clipped by 10 bases and J by 6 bases, with 31 bases between them. The germline V gene has CDR1 MDHEN and CDR2 SYDVKM. In DNA, the CDR3 is TGTGCCACTGGGGGTGTAGGGGTCCGCCCCATGGGCGGTCAGCCCCAGCATTTT. Amino acids: CATGGVGVRPMGGQPQHF.

The chain joins TRBV18 to TRBJ2-5; TRBD2 matches 7 bases. This CDR3 has 17 residues. Germline assignment: CDR1 KGHSH and CDR2 LQKENI. The V and J ends lost 3 bases and 0 bases, in that order; junction bases with no gene match: 10. CDR3 sequence reads: CASSPAWAGEDQETQYF. In nucleotides, the CDR3 is TGTGCCAGCTCACCCGCATGGGCGGGGGAGGACCAAGAGACCCAGTACTTC.

The chain couples TRBV6-4 to TRBJ1-3; a weak D match, TRBD1 (5 bases). Germline lookup yields CDR1 MRHNA and CDR2 SNTAGT. Between the trimmed V and J ends, which lost 4 bases and 2 bases, there was a span of 12 bases. This CDR3 has 15 amino acids. DNA of the CDR3: TGTGCCAGCAGTGTGGAAGCAGGGCCTGGAAACACCATATATTTT. Translation: CASSVEAGPGNTIYF.

The rearrangement joins TRBV6-5 to TRBJ2-7; TRBD2 agrees at 7 bases. The CDR3 runs to 15 residues. Germline CDR1 reads MNHEY; CDR2 reads SVGAGI. V trimming: 2 bases; J trimming: 4 bases; junction bases outside the gene matches: 8. CDR3 in amino acids: CASSYNLAAQYEQYF. CDR3 nucleotides: TGTGCCAGCAGTTACAATCTAGCGGCACAATACGAGCAGTACTTC.

The chain has TRBV4-1 and TRBJ2-3; the match to TRBD2 covers 7 bases. V was pared by 1 base and J by 2 bases, with 3 bases of the junction left unmatched. This CDR3 contains 15 residues. CDR1 is MGHRA, CDR2 YSYEKL, per germline. CDR3 DNA sequence: TGCGCCAGCAGCCAAGGTAGCGGGTTCACAGATACGCAGTATTTT. This gives the protein CASSQGSGFTDTQYF.

In nucleotides, the CDR3 is TGTGCCAGCAGTGGAGGGGAGTGGGGGTCTAAAAACATTCAGTACTTC. It yields the protein CASSGGEWGSKNIQYF. The genes are TRBV25-1 and TRBJ2-4; D may match TRBD1 or TRBD2 (5 bases each). CDR3 length: 16 residues. The V gene lost 4 bases and the J gene lost 4 bases, with 17 bases spanning the gap. The germline CDR1 and CDR2 sequences are MGHDK and SYGVNS. Combining the CDR3 with reference TRBV25-1 and TRBJ2-4 gives the whole variable domain EADIYQTPRYLVIGTGKKITLECSQTMGHDKMYWYQQDPGMELHLIHYSYGVNSTEKGDLSSESTVSRIRTEHFPLTLESARPSHTSQYLCASSGGEWGSKNIQYFGAGTRLSVL.

The rearrangement links TRBV15 to TRBJ2-1; D remains unclear. V was pared by 3 bases and J by 4 bases, with 4 bases between. The CDR3 extends over 12 amino acids. The germline gives CDR1 LNHNV, CDR2 YYDKDF (reference sequence). CDR3 sequence (DNA): TGTGCCACCAGCAGGGGGTACAATGAGCAGTTCTTC. It specifies CATSRGYNEQFF.

Written as DNA, the CDR3 is TGTGCCAGCAGCTTAGGCCTGGGTGCTACGCAGTATTTT. It specifies CASSLGLGATQYF. The chain recombines TRBV11-3 with TRBJ2-3; no clear D gene. The CDR3 runs 13 residues. Trimming took off 1 base at V and 8 bases at J, with 10 bases between the two ends. Germline V gives CDR1 SGHNT, CDR2 YENEEA.

The J gene is TRBJ1-2, the V gene TRBV2, with 9 bases lining up with TRBD1. The CDR3 is made up of 12 amino acids. The V gene's germline CDR1 is SNHLY and CDR2 FYNNEI. V lost 10 bases to trimming and J lost 7 bases; unmatched junction nucleotides: 7. CDR3: CATQQGAGGYTF. CDR3 nucleotide sequence: TGTGCCACCCAACAGGGGGCTGGTGGCTACACCTTC.

The chain combines TRBV5-1 with TRBJ2-3, with 9 positions matching TRBD2. The CDR3 runs to 16 residues. V was pared by 1 base and J by 2 bases, with 5 bases of the junction left unmatched. In germline, CDR1 is SGHRS, CDR2 YFSETQ. The CDR3 region is CASSLMLAGVTDTQYF. CDR3 sequence (DNA): TGCGCCAGCAGCTTGATGTTAGCGGGAGTCACAGATACGCAGTATTTT.

The J gene is TRBJ2-3, the V gene TRBV7-6, with D perhaps matching TRBD2 (5 bases). CDR3 length equals 13 residues. V was clipped by 0 bases and J by 5 bases, with 6 bases between them. CDR1 and CDR2 from the germline V gene are SGHVS and FNYEAQ. For the CDR3, the DNA is TGTGCCAGCAGCTTAGCGGGGAGAGATACGCAGTATTTT. Translated, it gives CASSLAGRDTQYF.

The V call is TRBV7-2, the J call TRBJ1-4; maybe TRBD1 (5 bases). Germline V gives CDR1 SGHTA, CDR2 FQGNSA. Trimming cost V 1 base and J 3 bases, with 9 bases left between them. The CDR3 covers 15 residues. This CDR3 reads CASSLGDGANEKLFF. The CDR3 coding sequence is TGTGCCAGCAGCTTAGGGGACGGGGCTAATGAAAAACTGTTTTTT. Full variable domain (missing parts from reference TRBV7-2 and TRBJ1-4): GAGVSQSPSNKVTEKGKDVELRCDPISGHTALYWYRQSLGQGLEFLIYFQGNSAPDKSGLPSDRFSAERTGGSVSTLTIQRTQQEDSAVYLCASSLGDGANEKLFFGSGTQLSVL.

This chain joins TRBV18 and TRBJ1-2; a possible D gene is TRBD1 (6 bases). This CDR3 contains 14 residues. Germline V gene lookup returns CDR1 KGHSH and CDR2 LQKENI. V was trimmed by 3 bases and J by 3 bases, leaving 11 bases between them. CDR3 nucleotides: TGTGCCAGCTCACCTACAGGGCAGGACTATGGCTACACCTTC. It specifies CASSPTGQDYGYTF.

The chain couples TRBV10-3 to TRBJ2-1; no firm D call. The CDR3 is 16 amino acids. V lost 3 bases and J 0 bases, leaving 12 bases between the germline ends. Germline V lookup: CDR1 ENHRY, CDR2 SYGVKD. CDR3 residues: CAISEGWVSSYNEQFF. For the CDR3, the DNA is TGTGCCATCAGTGAAGGGTGGGTGAGCTCCTACAATGAGCAGTTCTTC.

The V call is TRBV5-4, the J call TRBJ2-3, with 10 bases aligning to TRBD2. The ends lost 1 base at V and 2 bases at J; junction bases unmatched: 10. The CDR3 contains 18 residues. CDR1 and CDR2 (germline): SGHNT, YYREEE (reference sequence). The chain's CDR3 is CASSLLNLAGVYTDTQYF. The CDR3 nucleotides are TGTGCCAGCAGCTTGCTCAACCTAGCGGGGGTATACACAGATACGCAGTATTTT. The full variable domain, completed using reference TRBV5-4 and TRBJ2-3, is ETGVTQSPTHLIKTRGQQVTLRCSSQSGHNTVSWYQQALGQGPQFIFQYYREEENGRGNFPPRFSGLQFPNYSSELNVNALELDDSALYLCASSLLNLAGVYTDTQYFGPGTRLTVL.

The chain combines TRBV5-1 with TRBJ2-1; 16 bases are shared with TRBD2. V lost 0 bases and J lost 7; bases outside the gene matches: 4. CDR1 and CDR2 (germline): SGHRS, YFSETQ. The CDR3 extends over 17 amino acids. CDR3 in DNA: TGCGCCAGCAGCTTGGCGGGACTAGCGGGGGGGAGGAATGAGCAGTTCTTC. Encoded protein: CASSLAGLAGGRNEQFF.

The chain joins TRBV7-2 to TRBJ2-3; 8 nucleotides match TRBD1. Trimming cost V 5 bases and J 2 bases; bases outside gene matches: 9. The germline V gene has CDR1 SGHTA and CDR2 FQGNSA. The CDR3 totals 16 residues. CDR3 in DNA: TGTGCCAGCAGCCCCTGGACAGGGCGAACCACAGATACGCAGTATTTT. Translated, it gives CASSPWTGRTTDTQYF.

The CDR3 spells CASSLEGGNYGYTF. DNA of the CDR3: TGTGCCAGCAGCTTGGAGGGGGGTAACTATGGCTACACCTTC. The V call is TRBV7-9, the J call TRBJ1-2, with a weak D call TRBD1 (6 bases). V lost 3 bases and J 1 base, leaving 9 bases between the germline ends. The CDR3 runs to 14 residues. CDR1 and CDR2 (germline): SEHNR, FQNEAQ (reference sequence).

The genes are TRBV5-1 and TRBJ1-6; the D is unclear. Germline CDR1 reads SGHRS; CDR2 reads YFSETQ. This CDR3 contains 18 residues. Deletions cut 6 bases from V and 4 bases from J, with 23 bases between. CDR3 amino acids: CASTLSPAAGGYNSPLHF. The CDR3 DNA is TGCGCCAGCACGCTCTCCCCCGCGGCGGGTGGATATAATTCACCCCTCCACTTT.

The chain carries TRBV4-3 and TRBJ1-1; D not resolved. The CDR3 runs 14 residues. Trimming pared 0 bases from V and 8 bases from J, leaving 13 bases between. In germline, CDR1 is LGHNA, CDR2 YSLEER. CDR3 amino acids: CASSQDRTIREAFF. CDR3 in DNA: TGCGCCAGCAGCCAAGATCGGACGATTCGAGAAGCTTTCTTT.

V and J are TRBV2 and TRBJ1-2; maybe TRBD1 (5 bases). V lost 5 bases and J lost 4, with 11 bases in between. There are 13 residues in the CDR3. Germline assignment: CDR1 SNHLY and CDR2 FYNNEI. The CDR3 coding sequence is TGTGCCAGCAGTCCCGACGGGGCCTATGGCTACACCTTC. Amino acid sequence: CASSPDGAYGYTF.

Only one count was recorded for this clone. V gene TRBV6-5 combines with J gene TRBJ1-4; 9 nucleotides agree with TRBD1. The germline gives CDR1 MNHEY, CDR2 SVGAGI. This CDR3 is 15 amino acids long. Trimming removed 5 bases from V and 5 bases from J; junction bases left unmatched: 6. CDR3 protein: CASSLQGAQNEKLFF. The DNA for the CDR3 is TGTGCCAGCAGTCTACAGGGGGCGCAGAATGAAAAACTGTTTTTT.

The chain recombines TRBV15 with TRBJ2-3; D gene unclear. Germline V gives CDR1 LNHNV, CDR2 YYDKDF (reference sequence). V gave up 0 bases and J gave up 0 bases, with 4 bases separating them. CDR3 length: 14 residues. In DNA, the CDR3 is TGTGCCACCAGCAGAGATCTTAGCACAGATACGCAGTATTTT. Translated, it gives CATSRDLSTDTQYF.